This T cell receptor beta chain came from a study of technical replicates of blood from several donors. Germline V gene lookup returns CDR1 MNHNS and CDR2 SASEGT. Trimming cost V 2 bases and J 0 bases, with 17 bases left between them. The CDR3 is 19 amino acids. Only in-frame clones appear in the TCRdb table, and some are missing; sequencing was by immunoSEQ multiplex PCR. Altogether about 70,000 clones are present, 90% to 95% being singletons, with the ten largest covering about 0.4%. Specimen: T cells isolated from PBMCs. The rearrangement uses TRBV6-1 and TRBJ2-6; D not resolved. This clonotype was sampled from a human donor in good health. The CDR3 DNA follows: TGTGCCAGCAGTGAAACGAGTGGCAGGCAATACTCTGGGGCCAACGTCCTGACTTTC. As protein: CASSETSGRQYSGANVLTF.